The following is a T cell receptor (beta chain) sequence with its context. Its target is unknown. This sample was included in a study of early T cells in non-severe SARS-CoV-2 infection. In the study overall: Sequencing input comprised bulk RNA from unsorted whole blood; chain pairing was not available. Findings and caveats of the study: Matching results from VDJdb favored anti-spike CD8 responses, leaving private and CD4 specificities undetected.

From germline, CDR1 is MNHEY and CDR2 SVGAGI. V was pared by 1 base and J by 1 base, with 14 bases between. The CDR3 is 18 amino acids. The protocol attached unique molecular identifiers to individual cDNA molecules. Using its own MiXCR run on the 5' RACE reads, TCRdb lists one record per CDR3 protein. The table includes 65,000 to 75,000 distinct CDR3 sequences, over 3.5% detected once. The material was whole blood, obtained at baseline. The clonotype comes from an adult who was a healthcare worker with PCR-confirmed SARS-CoV-2 infection or an uninfected control (not recorded which). The donor label of this sample is uncertain. This sequence joins TRBV6-5 and TRBJ2-6, with a tentative D call TRBD1 (5 bases). CDR3 bases: TGTGCCAGCAGTTACTGGTCAGGGCGCGCGTCTGGGGCCAACGTCCTGACTTTC. Translating it yields CASSYWSGRASGANVLTF.